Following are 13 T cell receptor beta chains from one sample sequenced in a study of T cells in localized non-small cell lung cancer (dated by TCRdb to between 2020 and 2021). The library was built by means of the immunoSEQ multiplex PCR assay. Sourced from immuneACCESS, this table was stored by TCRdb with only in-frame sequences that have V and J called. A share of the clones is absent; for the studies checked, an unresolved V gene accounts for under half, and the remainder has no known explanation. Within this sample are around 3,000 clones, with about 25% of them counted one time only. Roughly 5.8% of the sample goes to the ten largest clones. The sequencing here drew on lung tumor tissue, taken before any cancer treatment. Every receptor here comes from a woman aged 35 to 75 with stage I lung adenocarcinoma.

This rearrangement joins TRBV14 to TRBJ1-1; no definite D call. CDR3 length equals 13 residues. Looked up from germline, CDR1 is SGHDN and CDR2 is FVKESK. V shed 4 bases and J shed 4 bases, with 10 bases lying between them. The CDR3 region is CASSLVDATEAFF. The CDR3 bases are TGTGCCAGCAGCCTAGTGGACGCCACTGAAGCTTTCTTT. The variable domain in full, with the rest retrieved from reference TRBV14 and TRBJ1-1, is EAGVTQFPSHSVIEKGQTVTLRCDPISGHDNLYWYRRVMGKEIKFLLHFVKESKQDESGMPNNRFLAERTGGTYSTLKVQPAELEDSGVYFCASSLVDATEAFFGQGTRLTVV.

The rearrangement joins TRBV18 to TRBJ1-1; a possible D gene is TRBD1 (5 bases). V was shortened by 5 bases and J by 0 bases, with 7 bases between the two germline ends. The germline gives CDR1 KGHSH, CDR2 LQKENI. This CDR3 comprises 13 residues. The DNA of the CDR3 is TGTGCCAGCTCAGGGGGTGTGAACACTGAAGCTTTCTTT. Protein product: CASSGGVNTEAFF.

CDR3 residues: CASTGANTIYF. CDR3 DNA sequence: TGTGCCAGCACAGGGGCCAACACCATATATTTT. The V and J genes are TRBV6-7 and TRBJ1-3, with TRBD1 as a possible D gene (6 bases). TRBV6-7 is identified as an open reading frame with a role that is uncertain. Trimming cost V 7 bases and J 7 bases, with 8 bases left between them. This CDR3 spans 11 amino acids.

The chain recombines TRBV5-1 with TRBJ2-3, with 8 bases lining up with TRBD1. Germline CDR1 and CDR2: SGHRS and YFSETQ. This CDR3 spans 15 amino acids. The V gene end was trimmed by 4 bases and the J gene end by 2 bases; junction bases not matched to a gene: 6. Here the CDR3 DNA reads TGCGCCAGCAGCGGCCAGGGGGCCCTCACAGATACGCAGTATTTT. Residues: CASSGQGALTDTQYF.

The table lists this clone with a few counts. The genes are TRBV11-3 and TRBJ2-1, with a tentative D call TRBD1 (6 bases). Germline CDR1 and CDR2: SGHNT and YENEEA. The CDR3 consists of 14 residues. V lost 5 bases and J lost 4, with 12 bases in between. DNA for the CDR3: TGTGCCAGCAGCCCAGGGGACGGGTACAATGAGCAGTTCTTC. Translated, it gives CASSPGDGYNEQFF.

The CDR3 region has the DNA TGTGCCAGCAGCATCCGGGACAGTGCCTACAATGAGCAGTTCTTC. Its protein is CASSIRDSAYNEQFF. The rearrangement uses TRBV9 and TRBJ2-1; 7 nucleotides agree with TRBD1. The CDR3 covers 15 residues. CDR1 and CDR2 from the germline V gene are SGDLS and YYNGEE. Germline trimming cut 4 bases from V and 2 bases from J; bases unmatched to any gene: 6.

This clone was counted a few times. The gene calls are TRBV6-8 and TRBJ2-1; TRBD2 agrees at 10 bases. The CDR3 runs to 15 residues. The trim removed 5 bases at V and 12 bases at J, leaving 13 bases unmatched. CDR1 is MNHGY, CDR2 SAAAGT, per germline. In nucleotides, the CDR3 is TGTGCCAGCAGTCAGAGCGGGAGGGTCCTCCGGGGGCAGTTCTTC. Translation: CASSQSGRVLRGQFF.

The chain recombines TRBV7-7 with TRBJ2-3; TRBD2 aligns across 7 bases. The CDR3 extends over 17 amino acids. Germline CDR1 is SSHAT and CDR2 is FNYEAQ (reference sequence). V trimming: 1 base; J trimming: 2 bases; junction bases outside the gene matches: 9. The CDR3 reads CASSLEELADYTDTQYF. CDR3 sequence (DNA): TGTGCCAGCAGCTTAGAAGAGCTAGCGGACTACACAGATACGCAGTATTTT.

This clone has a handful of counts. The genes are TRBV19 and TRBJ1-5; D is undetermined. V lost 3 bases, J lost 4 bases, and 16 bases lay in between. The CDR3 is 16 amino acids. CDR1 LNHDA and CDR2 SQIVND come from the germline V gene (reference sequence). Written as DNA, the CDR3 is TGTGCCAGTAGTATCGCCTCTGGAAGGGAAAATCAGCCCCAGCATTTT. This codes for CASSIASGRENQPQHF.

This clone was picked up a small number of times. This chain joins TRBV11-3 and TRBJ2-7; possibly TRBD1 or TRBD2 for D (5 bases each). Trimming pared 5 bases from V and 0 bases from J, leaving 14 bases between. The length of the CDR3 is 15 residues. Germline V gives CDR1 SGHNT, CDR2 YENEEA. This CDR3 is CASSIAGDPSYEQYF. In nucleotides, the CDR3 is TGTGCCAGCAGCATTGCCGGGGACCCCTCCTACGAGCAGTACTTC.

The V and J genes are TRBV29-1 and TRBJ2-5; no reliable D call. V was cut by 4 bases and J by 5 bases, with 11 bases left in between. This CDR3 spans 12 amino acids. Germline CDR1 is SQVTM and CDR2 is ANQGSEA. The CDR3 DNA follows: TGCAGCGTTGTCCGAGACATGGAGACCCAGTACTTC. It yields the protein CSVVRDMETQYF.

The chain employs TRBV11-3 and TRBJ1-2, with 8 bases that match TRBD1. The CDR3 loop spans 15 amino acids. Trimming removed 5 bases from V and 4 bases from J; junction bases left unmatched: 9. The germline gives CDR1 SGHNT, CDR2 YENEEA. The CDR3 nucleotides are TGTGCCAGCAGCAGAACGACAGGGGAAGGCTATGGCTACACCTTC. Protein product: CASSRTTGEGYGYTF.

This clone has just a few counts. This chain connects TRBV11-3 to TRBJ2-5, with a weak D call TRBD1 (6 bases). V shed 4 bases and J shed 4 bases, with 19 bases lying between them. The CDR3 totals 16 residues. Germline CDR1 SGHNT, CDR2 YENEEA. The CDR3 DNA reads TGTGCCAGCAGCTGGAGAGCCGCCAGGGGCGGAGAGACCCAGTACTTC. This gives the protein CASSWRAARGGETQYF.